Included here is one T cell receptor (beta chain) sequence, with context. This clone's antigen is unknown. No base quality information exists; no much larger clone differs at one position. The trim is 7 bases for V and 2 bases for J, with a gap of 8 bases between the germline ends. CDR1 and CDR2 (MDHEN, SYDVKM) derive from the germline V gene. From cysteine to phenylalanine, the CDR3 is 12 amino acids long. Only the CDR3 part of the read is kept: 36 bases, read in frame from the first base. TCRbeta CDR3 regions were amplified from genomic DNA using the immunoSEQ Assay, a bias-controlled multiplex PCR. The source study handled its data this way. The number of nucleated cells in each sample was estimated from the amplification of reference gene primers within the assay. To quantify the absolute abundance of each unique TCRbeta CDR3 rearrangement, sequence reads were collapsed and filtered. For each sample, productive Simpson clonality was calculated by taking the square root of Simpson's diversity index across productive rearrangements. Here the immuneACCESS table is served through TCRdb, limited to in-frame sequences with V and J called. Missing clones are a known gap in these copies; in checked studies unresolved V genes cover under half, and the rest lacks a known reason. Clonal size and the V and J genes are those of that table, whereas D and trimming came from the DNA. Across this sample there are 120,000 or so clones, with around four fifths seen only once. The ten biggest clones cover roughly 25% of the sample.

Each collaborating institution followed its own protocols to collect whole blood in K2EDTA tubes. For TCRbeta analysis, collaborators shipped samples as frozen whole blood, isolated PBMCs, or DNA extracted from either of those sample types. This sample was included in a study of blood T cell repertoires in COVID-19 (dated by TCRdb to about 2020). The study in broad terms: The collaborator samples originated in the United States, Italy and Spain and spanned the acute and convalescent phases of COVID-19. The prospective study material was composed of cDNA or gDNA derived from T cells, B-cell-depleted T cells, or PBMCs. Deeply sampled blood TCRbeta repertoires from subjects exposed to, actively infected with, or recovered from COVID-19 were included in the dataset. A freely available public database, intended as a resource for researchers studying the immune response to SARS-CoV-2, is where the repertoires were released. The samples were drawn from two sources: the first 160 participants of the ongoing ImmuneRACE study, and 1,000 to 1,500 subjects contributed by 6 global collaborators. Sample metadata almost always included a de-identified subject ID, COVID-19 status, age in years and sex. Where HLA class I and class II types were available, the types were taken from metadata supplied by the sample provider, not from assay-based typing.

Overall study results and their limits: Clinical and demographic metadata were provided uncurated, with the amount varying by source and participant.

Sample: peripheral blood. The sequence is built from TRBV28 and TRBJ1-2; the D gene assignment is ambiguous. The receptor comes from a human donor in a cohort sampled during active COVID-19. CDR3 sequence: CASNPGNYGYTF. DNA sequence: TGTGCCAGCAACCCAGGAAACTATGGCTACACCTTC.